These T cell receptor beta chains were read from a single sample in a study of T-cell reconstitution after alpha-beta-depleted transplantation in children. TCRdb fed the PCR reads into MiXCR, producing one record per CDR3 protein. The table records around 580,000 distinct CDR3 sequences, 25% to 30% of them present only once. Sequenced material: PBMCs, taken before TCRalphabeta/CD19-depleted stem cell transplant. The receptors here all came from a boy in the first two years of life with Wiskott-Aldrich syndrome, due to receive a stem cell transplant. Each CDR3 is given with its conserved first and last residue. The D gene is left open where the match is weak. A clone size is listed for some rows: how often the clone was seen (once, few, many), or a class if it is expanded.

v_gene: TRBV12-3/TRBV12-4
d_gene: .
abundance: .
j_gene: TRBJ2-1
CDR3nt: TGTGCCAGCAGCACTCCCGCAGGGACCCGCGCGGGGAATGAGCAGTTCTTC
CDR3aa: CASSTPAGTRAGNEQFF

v_gene: TRBV12-3/TRBV12-4
d_gene: .
abundance: few
j_gene: TRBJ2-3
CDR3nt: TGTGCCAGCAGTATCCCTAGCACAGATACGCAGTATTTT
CDR3aa: CASSIPSTDTQYF

v_gene: TRBV6-5
d_gene: .
abundance: .
j_gene: TRBJ2-7
CDR3nt: TGTGCCAGCAGTTTCAAGAGGGCGGGGGCCTTAGGCGAGCAGTACTTC
CDR3aa: CASSFKRAGALGEQYF

v_gene: TRBV19
d_gene: TRBD2
abundance: few
j_gene: TRBJ2-7
CDR3nt: TGTGCCAGTAGTCCCCTCCGACTAGCATCCTACGAGCAGTACTTC
CDR3aa: CASSPLRLASYEQYF

v_gene: TRBV20-1
d_gene: TRBD2
abundance: .
j_gene: TRBJ2-2
CDR3nt: TGCAGTGCTAGAGATCGTTTAGCGGGGAACACCGGGGAGCTGTTTTTT
CDR3aa: CSARDRLAGNTGELFF

v_gene: TRBV5-1
d_gene: TRBD2
abundance: few
j_gene: TRBJ2-1
CDR3nt: TGCGCCAGTAGTCGAACTAGCGGGAGAGAGATCGATGAGCAGTTCTTC
CDR3aa: CASSRTSGREIDEQFF

v_gene: TRBV20-1
d_gene: TRBD1
abundance: .
j_gene: TRBJ1-5
CDR3nt: TGCAGTGCTAGATCTAGGACAGGGCTTAATCAGCCCCAGCATTTT
CDR3aa: CSARSRTGLNQPQHF

v_gene: TRBV7-3
d_gene: .
abundance: .
j_gene: TRBJ2-2
CDR3nt: TGTGCCAGCACCTTGGGTCCAGTCGGGACCGGGGAGCTGTTTTTT
CDR3aa: CASTLGPVGTGELFF

v_gene: TRBV27
d_gene: .
abundance: few
j_gene: TRBJ2-5
CDR3nt: TGTGCCAGCAGTTCTCAGCCCCTCCGGGGAGAGACCCAGTACTTC
CDR3aa: CASSSQPLRGETQYF

v_gene: TRBV19
d_gene: .
abundance: .
j_gene: TRBJ1-1
CDR3nt: TGTGCCAGTAGGCTGCAAGGGGGGACTGAAGCTTTCTTT
CDR3aa: CASRLQGGTEAFF

v_gene: TRBV24-1
d_gene: TRBD1
abundance: few
j_gene: TRBJ2-2
CDR3nt: TGTGCCACCAGTACCGGAACCTCGCAGGGGGCCGTTACCGGGGAGCTGTTTTTT
CDR3aa: CATSTGTSQGAVTGELFF

v_gene: TRBV12-3/TRBV12-4
d_gene: .
abundance: few
j_gene: TRBJ2-3
CDR3nt: TGTGCCAGCAGTCCTCAAGACACAGATACGCAGTATTTT
CDR3aa: CASSPQDTDTQYF

v_gene: TRBV18
d_gene: .
abundance: .
j_gene: TRBJ2-7
CDR3nt: TGTGCCAGCTCACCAAGGCAGACCCTTGACGAGCAGTACTTC
CDR3aa: CASSPRQTLDEQYF

v_gene: TRBV20-1
d_gene: .
abundance: .
j_gene: TRBJ1-5
CDR3nt: TGCAGTGCTAGAGAAGGGAACGGCTACAATCAGCCCCAGCATTTT
CDR3aa: CSAREGNGYNQPQHF

v_gene: TRBV10-3
d_gene: TRBD2
abundance: .
j_gene: TRBJ2-1
CDR3nt: TGTGCCATCAGGGGGGGACTAGCGGGAGGACGGAATGAGCAGTTCTTC
CDR3aa: CAIRGGLAGGRNEQFF

v_gene: TRBV7-2
d_gene: .
abundance: few
j_gene: TRBJ1-4
CDR3nt: TGTGCCAGCAGCTTAAGTCGGGACAACTTGTTTTTT
CDR3aa: CASSLSRDNLFF

v_gene: TRBV28
d_gene: .
abundance: few
j_gene: TRBJ2-3
CDR3nt: TGTGCCAGCAGTCTTGATCGGTTGGGTACGCAGTATTTT
CDR3aa: CASSLDRLGTQYF

v_gene: TRBV4-2
d_gene: .
abundance: few
j_gene: TRBJ2-2
CDR3nt: TGTGCCAGCAGCCTCGGATCTAGCGTCGCGAACACCGGGGAGCTGTTTTTT
CDR3aa: CASSLGSSVANTGELFF

v_gene: TRBV2
d_gene: .
abundance: .
j_gene: TRBJ2-2
CDR3nt: TGTGCCAGCAGTACCCCGAACGGAGTGAACACCGGGGAGCTGTTTTTT
CDR3aa: CASSTPNGVNTGELFF

v_gene: TRBV5-1
d_gene: TRBD1
abundance: few
j_gene: TRBJ2-7
CDR3nt: TGCGCCAGCAGCAGGGACAGCGCAGCCTACGAGCAGTACTTC
CDR3aa: CASSRDSAAYEQYF

v_gene: TRBV12-3/TRBV12-4
d_gene: TRBD2
abundance: few
j_gene: TRBJ2-3
CDR3nt: TGTGCCAGCAGACATACTCTAGCGGGACCGGTTTTGGCAGATACGCAGTATTTT
CDR3aa: CASRHTLAGPVLADTQYF

v_gene: TRBV5-1
d_gene: .
abundance: .
j_gene: TRBJ2-6
CDR3nt: TGCGCCAGCAGCTTGAACCCTAACTCTGGGGCCAACGTCCTGACTTTC
CDR3aa: CASSLNPNSGANVLTF

v_gene: TRBV10-3
d_gene: TRBD1
abundance: .
j_gene: TRBJ1-3
CDR3nt: TGTGCCATCGCCGATCGAGACAGGGGTGGAAACACCATATATTTT
CDR3aa: CAIADRDRGGNTIYF

v_gene: TRBV30
d_gene: TRBD2
abundance: once
j_gene: TRBJ2-3
CDR3nt: TGTGCCTGGAACCCTGGGACTAGCGGACACACAGATACGCAGTATTTT
CDR3aa: CAWNPGTSGHTDTQYF

v_gene: TRBV20-1
d_gene: .
abundance: .
j_gene: TRBJ2-2
CDR3nt: TGCAGTGCTATATGGGACCCTGACACCGGGGAGCTGTTTTTT
CDR3aa: CSAIWDPDTGELFF

v_gene: TRBV5-1
d_gene: TRBD2
abundance: few
j_gene: TRBJ2-3
CDR3nt: TGCGCCAGCAGCTATAGCGGGAGTGGAGATACGCAGTATTTT
CDR3aa: CASSYSGSGDTQYF

v_gene: TRBV21-1
d_gene: .
abundance: .
j_gene: TRBJ1-4
CDR3nt: TGTGCCAGCAGCATCCTACGGACAGTTCGAAATGAAAAACTGTTTTTT
CDR3aa: CASSILRTVRNEKLFF

v_gene: TRBV9
d_gene: TRBD2
abundance: many
j_gene: TRBJ2-1
CDR3nt: TGTGCCAGCAGCTTGATGACTAGCTTCCATGAGCAGTTCTTC
CDR3aa: CASSLMTSFHEQFF